This passage covers 5 T cell receptor beta chains from one sample sequenced in a study of blood T cells in healthy people across ages. For the second PCR, which ran for about 6 to 12 cycles, a sample-barcoded 5' primer and a J-beta primer mix were used. TCRdb redid the calling of the 5' RACE reads with MiXCR, one entry per CDR3 protein. The sample contains about 1.7 million distinct CDR3 sequences, under 30% of which appear only once. Sequenced: blood. The receptors come from a woman under 40 in good health.

This clonotype was seen only a few times. The chain carries TRBV3-1 and TRBJ2-1; D gene ambiguous. Germline lookup yields CDR1 LGHDT and CDR2 YNNKEL (reference sequence). With 0 bases removed from V and 9 bases from J, the gap between germline ends came to 9 bases. This CDR3 has 13 residues. CDR3 in DNA: TGTGCCAGCAGCCAAGATGGTGAGTCTGAGCAGTTCTTC. This codes for CASSQDGESEQFF.

This clonotype was recorded a few times. This chain connects TRBV5-1 to TRBJ2-1; D might be TRBD1 or TRBD2, each matching 6 bases. V dropped 6 bases and J dropped 8 bases, with 18 bases sitting between them. Per germline, CDR1 SGHRS and CDR2 YFSETQ. The CDR3 loop spans 14 amino acids. DNA for the CDR3: TGCGCCAGCACTTTGGGGGGCGGTGGGGATGAGCAGTTCTTC. Translating gives CASTLGGGGDEQFF.

This clonotype was seen ten or more times. The chain employs TRBV29-1 and TRBJ2-6; D is unclear. V shed 5 bases and J shed 0 bases, with 5 bases lying between them. The germline V gene has CDR1 SQVTM and CDR2 ANQGSEA. The CDR3 runs to 13 residues. CDR3 region: CSVRDSGANVLTF. The CDR3 nucleotides read TGCAGCGTTAGGGACTCTGGGGCCAACGTCCTGACTTTC.

This sequence joins TRBV3-1 and TRBJ2-6; 8 nucleotides align to TRBD2. The V gene's germline CDR1 is LGHDT and CDR2 YNNKEL (reference sequence). The CDR3 has 16 residues. V dropped 9 bases and J dropped 0; count of bases not matched to a gene: 7. The CDR3 here is CASTGGADSGANVLTF. CDR3 DNA sequence: TGTGCCAGTACGGGAGGGGCAGACTCTGGGGCCAACGTCCTGACTTTC.

In regard to this clonotype: Relative to the germline gene, one junction end is altered; a read error may explain this. The chain couples TRBV12-3 or TRBV12-4 to TRBJ2-3; the D is unclear. The CDR3 consists of 15 residues. CDR3 sequence: CASTSRTLSADTQYF. The CDR3 DNA reads TGTGCCAGCACATCCAGGACCCTAAGCGCGGATACGCAATATTTT.